This passage covers 21 T cell receptor beta chains from one sample sequenced in a study of OX40 agonist ivuxolimab in advanced cancers. Clones were sequenced by immunoSEQ multiplex PCR, and TCRdb holds only the in-frame ones, with some missing. This repertoire shows tens of thousands of clones, 85% to 95% found once; its top ten account for 13% to 15%. Sequenced material: CD4+ or CD8+ T cells sorted from blood, taken in a trial of the OX40 agonist ivuxolimab. The receptors were gathered from an adult with an advanced solid tumor such as melanoma, head and neck, liver or kidney cancer.

The CDR3 reads CASSFSGQEAFF. The DNA for the CDR3 is TGTGCCAGCAGTTTTTCGGGGCAAGAAGCTTTCTTT. The chain recombines TRBV27 with TRBJ1-1; tentatively, D is TRBD1 (5 bases). The germline V gene has CDR1 MNHEY and CDR2 SMNVEV (reference sequence). The V gene lost 3 bases and the J gene lost 8 bases, with 10 bases spanning the gap. CDR3 size: 12 residues.

The rearrangement uses TRBV25-1 and TRBJ1-1; D call uncertain. The V gene lost 6 bases and the J gene lost 6 bases, with 11 bases spanning the gap. The germline V gene has CDR1 MGHDK and CDR2 SYGVNS. The CDR3 runs to 12 residues. The CDR3 nucleotides are TGTGCCAGCAGCGAGGCTTTTGCTGAAGCTTTCTTT. It is translated as CASSEAFAEAFF.

The chain's CDR3 is CASSPGFGYTF. The DNA of the CDR3 is TGTGCCAGCAGTCCAGGGTTTGGCTACACCTTC. V usage is TRBV4-2 and J usage is TRBJ1-2, with D tentatively TRBD1 (5 bases). Per germline, CDR1 LGHNA and CDR2 YNFKEQ. Trimming left V 6 bases short and J 7 bases short, with 9 bases between. CDR3 size: 11 residues.

The V call is TRBV5-1, the J call TRBJ2-7, with a tentative D call TRBD2 (5 bases). V lost 4 bases and J 2 bases, leaving 16 bases between the germline ends. CDR1 is SGHRS, CDR2 YFSETQ, per germline. This CDR3 region has 15 residues. CDR3 region: CASSPGWGSPYEQYF. In DNA, the CDR3 is TGCGCCAGCAGCCCGGGGTGGGGTAGCCCCTACGAGCAGTACTTC.

The gene calls are TRBV2 and TRBJ2-1, with D possibly being TRBD1 (6 bases). The CDR3 spans 14 residues. The V end lost 9 bases, the J end lost 0 bases, and 12 bases lay between the germline ends. Germline V gives CDR1 SNHLY, CDR2 FYNNEI. This CDR3 reads CARQTGPSYNEQFF. In DNA, the CDR3 is TGTGCCAGACAGACAGGTCCCTCCTACAATGAGCAGTTCTTC.

The rearrangement links TRBV7-8 to TRBJ2-1, with D possibly being TRBD2 (5 bases). With 7 bases removed from V and 6 bases from J, the gap between germline ends came to 19 bases. Germline values: CDR1 SGHVS, CDR2 FQNEAQ. This CDR3 comprises 15 residues. CDR3 DNA sequence: TGTGCCAGCAATCGGTGGGAGACCCTTTCCAATGAGCAGTTCTTC. This encodes CASNRWETLSNEQFF.

A single count supports this clone. The chain links TRBV7-6 to TRBJ2-7; the D gene is possibly TRBD1 (6 bases). CDR1 is SGHVS and CDR2 is FNYEAQ in the germline V gene. Trimming shortened V by 2 bases and J by 3 bases, and 14 bases separated the two germline ends. This CDR3 is built from 15 residues. CDR3 residues: CASSLKDARGYEQYF. DNA for the CDR3: TGTGCCAGCAGCTTAAAAGACGCCAGGGGCTACGAGCAGTACTTC. Full variable domain (missing parts from reference TRBV7-6 and TRBJ2-7): GAGVSQSPRYKVTKRGQDVALRCDPISGHVSLYWYRQALGQGPEFLTYFNYEAQQDKSGLPNDRFSAERPEGSISTLTIQRTEQRDSAMYRCASSLKDARGYEQYFGPGTRLTVT.

The chain joins TRBV11-3 to TRBJ2-2, with D possibly TRBD2 on 6 matching bases. Trimming pared 2 bases from V and 6 bases from J, leaving 16 bases between. Germline V gene data show CDR1 as SGHNT and CDR2 as YENEEA. The CDR3 covers 16 residues. In DNA, the CDR3 is TGTGCCAGCAGCTTATGGGTAGCGGAGTCCCCCGGGGAGCTGTTTTTT. This sequence encodes CASSLWVAESPGELFF.

The chain combines TRBV10-3 with TRBJ1-5, with TRBD1 matching over 8 bases. J gave up 6 bases and V 0 bases, and 4 bases lay outside the gene matches. The CDR3 runs to 15 residues. Germline assignment: CDR1 ENHRY and CDR2 SYGVKD. The CDR3 DNA follows: TGTGCCATCAGTGAGTCCCTGACAGGGGCTCAGCCCCAGCATTTT. This gives the protein CAISESLTGAQPQHF.

CDR3 protein: CASSFPGGETQYF. CDR3 DNA: TGTGCCAGCAGCTTTCCAGGGGGGGAGACCCAGTACTTC. The rearrangement links TRBV7-9 to TRBJ2-5, with a weak D call TRBD1 (7 bases). CDR3 size: 13 residues. CDR1 is SEHNR, CDR2 FQNEAQ, per germline (reference sequence). Trimming took off 3 bases at V and 5 bases at J, with 10 bases between the two ends.

V is TRBV7-3 and J is TRBJ2-1; D remains unclear. Germline V gene lookup returns CDR1 SGHTA and CDR2 FQGTGA. The CDR3 length is 14 residues. V lost 4 bases to trimming and J lost 9 bases, with 16 bases between them. The chain's CDR3 is CASSYTGGAPEQFF. CDR3 nucleotide sequence: TGTGCCAGCAGCTACACGGGCGGTGCCCCTGAGCAGTTCTTC.

The gene calls are TRBV28 and TRBJ1-2; no clear D. The V end was cut by 8 bases, the J end by 0 bases, with 10 bases between. Germline CDR1 is MDHEN and CDR2 is SYDVKM. This CDR3 has 13 residues. The CDR3 is CASRPASNYGYTF. The CDR3 nucleotides are TGTGCCAGCCGGCCAGCCTCTAACTATGGCTACACCTTC.

The V and J genes are TRBV30 and TRBJ2-7; 9 bases agree with TRBD2. Germline assignment: CDR1 GTSNPN and CDR2 SVGIG (reference sequence). This CDR3 comprises 14 residues. Losses at the gene ends were 0 bases for V and 2 bases for J; bases not matched to a gene: 2. The CDR3 reads CAWSVAGGPYEQYF. The DNA for the CDR3 is TGTGCCTGGAGTGTTGCGGGAGGGCCCTACGAGCAGTACTTC.

The chain employs TRBV27 and TRBJ2-1, with 7 bases matching TRBD1. The CDR3 sequence is 16 residues long. Looked up from germline, CDR1 is MNHEY and CDR2 is SMNVEV (reference sequence). The ends lost 5 bases at V and 6 bases at J; junction bases unmatched: 13. Here the CDR3 reads CASSPRYFGTVNEQFF. The CDR3 nucleotides are TGTGCCAGCAGTCCCCGTTATTTCGGGACAGTCAATGAGCAGTTCTTC.

This clone came up once. J is TRBJ1-3 and V is TRBV13; 11 bases align to TRBD1. Trimming took 5 bases from V and 6 from J; bases not matched to a gene: 6. CDR1 and CDR2 (germline): PRHDT, FYEKMQ (reference sequence). The CDR3 consists of 15 residues. Here the CDR3 reads CASSLPGQGVNTIYF. CDR3 in DNA: TGTGCCAGCAGCCTGCCGGGACAGGGGGTAAACACCATATATTTT.

CDR3 region: CASSFGVSYEQYF. CDR3 in DNA: TGTGCCAGCAGCTTCGGAGTATCCTACGAGCAGTACTTC. The chain couples TRBV11-2 to TRBJ2-7; D gene unclear. V gave up 3 bases and J gave up 1 base, with 7 bases separating them. The CDR3 spans 13 residues. CDR1 is SGHAT and CDR2 is FQNNGV in the germline V gene. The full variable domain, completed using reference TRBV11-2 and TRBJ2-7, is EAGVAQSPRYKIIEKRQSVAFWCNPISGHATLYWYQQILGQGPKLLIQFQNNGVVDDSQLPKDRFSAERLKGVDSTLKIQPAKLEDSAVYLCASSFGVSYEQYFGPGTRLTVT.

A single count supports this clone. The chain joins TRBV27 to TRBJ1-5; D unclear. CDR3 length: 14 residues. V was clipped by 4 bases and J by 4 bases, with 11 bases between them. Germline V gene data show CDR1 as MNHEY and CDR2 as SMNVEV (reference sequence). The CDR3 loop is CASSSLDGNQPQHF. DNA of the CDR3: TGTGCCAGCAGTTCCTTGGACGGAAATCAGCCCCAGCATTTT.

The rearrangement joins TRBV9 to TRBJ1-5; maybe TRBD1 (6 bases). Germline V gives CDR1 SGDLS, CDR2 YYNGEE. The CDR3 extends over 14 amino acids. V lost 3 bases, J lost 7 bases, and 14 bases lay in between. DNA of the CDR3: TGTGCCAGCAGCGCAGACGGGGACATACAGCCCCAGCATTTT. Translating gives CASSADGDIQPQHF.

The table lists this clone with a few counts. The J gene is TRBJ1-2, the V gene TRBV7-3; D unclear. The CDR3 sequence is 10 residues long. Per germline, CDR1 SGHTA and CDR2 FQGTGA. The ends were cut back, 3 bases at V and 10 bases at J, with 6 bases in the middle. CDR3 nucleotide sequence: TGTGCCAGCAGCTTGAAAGTCTACACCTTC. Translation gives CASSLKVYTF.

The CDR3 nucleotides read TGTGCCAGCAGCCTCGGTACTGAAGCTTTCTTT. Amino acids: CASSLGTEAFF. The chain couples TRBV14 to TRBJ1-1; D gene unclear. The V gene's germline CDR1 is SGHDN and CDR2 FVKESK. The CDR3 contains 11 residues. V lost 4 bases and J 5 bases, leaving 5 bases between the germline ends. Drawing the rest from reference TRBV14 and TRBJ1-1, the complete variable domain is EAGVTQFPSHSVIEKGQTVTLRCDPISGHDNLYWYRRVMGKEIKFLLHFVKESKQDESGMPNNRFLAERTGGTYSTLKVQPAELEDSGVYFCASSLGTEAFFGQGTRLTVV.

The CDR3 sequence: CASSQGYSFYAPSGGSTDTQYF. The DNA for the CDR3 is TGCGCCAGCAGCCAAGGCTACTCCTTCTACGCGCCTAGCGGGGGGAGCACAGATACGCAGTATTTT. The rearrangement links TRBV4-1 to TRBJ2-3, with 11 bases aligning to TRBD2. Trimming removed 1 base from V and 0 bases from J; junction bases left unmatched: 18. CDR3 length: 22 amino acids. Germline assignment: CDR1 MGHRA and CDR2 YSYEKL.